The table lists the clone carrying this T cell receptor beta chain with many counts. Its antigen is as yet unknown. Methods used by the authors: The study took CDR3 differences across clinicopathological groups and made a distant-metastasis classifier for papillary thyroid cancer from them. TCRdb reprocessed the PCR reads using MiXCR. V and J calls and clone size were set by TCRdb, not the authors. The repertoire consists of 30,000 to 50,000 clones, with approximately 15% occurring once and the leading ten covering more than 8%. The data were obtained in a study of metastatic and nonmetastatic thyroid tumors. Study details: Comparison of repertoires was carried out across blood and tumor or nodule tissue from malignant and benign thyroid patients.

Thyroid surgery had not been preceded by any treatment in any patient. Study-wide results and caveats: Malignant tumors reportedly showed significantly higher TCR beta diversity than benign nodules in both blood and tumor.

The J segment lost 6 bases and the V segment lost 2 bases, leaving 10 bases of the junction unmatched. The germline CDR1 and CDR2 sequences are GTSNPN and SVGIG (reference sequence). The CDR3 totals 15 residues. The V gene is TRBV30, the J gene TRBJ1-5; 7 bases are a match to TRBD1. Sequencing input: blood. This TCR was sampled from a female donor with papillary thyroid cancer or a benign thyroid nodule (not recorded which). Some clones in this sample may be carry-over from other donors' samples. The CDR3 region has the DNA TGTGCCTGGAGTACTCCGAACAGGGGACGTCAGCCCCAGCATTTT. Translating gives CAWSTPNRGRQPQHF.